This is a list of T cell receptor beta chains from one sample in a study of cytomegalovirus exposure and HLA in healthy donors. TCRdb's copy holds only in-frame clones and misses some; the assay was immunoSEQ multiplex PCR. The table lists roughly 100,000 clones, 70% to 80% of them singletons. The sample was PBMCs. The receptors shown here come from a man younger than 35 in good health and CMV-seropositive. Both conserved end residues are part of each CDR3. D genes are given only for firm matches. Where a row states a size, it is once, few, many or the class of an expanded clone; other rows omit it.

>.|TRBV2|TRBJ1-5|.
TGTGCCAGCAGTGAACCCGAGGGGGGGCCTCACGACAATCAGCCCCAGCATTTT
CASSEPEGGPHDNQPQHF
>.|TRBV19|TRBJ1-4|.
TGTGCCAGTAGTATCTCCACCCTCGGGACTAATGAAAAACTGTTTTTT
CASSISTLGTNEKLFF
>.|TRBV7-2|TRBJ2-2|TRBD2
TGTGCCAGCAGCTTTCCCTTAGCGGGAGCGAACACCGGGGAGCTGTTTTTT
CASSFPLAGANTGELFF
>.|TRBV29-1|TRBJ1-3|.
TGCAGCGTTGAAAAACGGGGAAACACCATATATTTT
CSVEKRGNTIYF
>.|TRBV5-1|TRBJ2-7|TRBD1
TGCGCCAGCAGCTTGTGGACAGGGGGGTCCTACGAGCAGTACTTC
CASSLWTGGSYEQYF
>.|TRBV19|TRBJ1-2|TRBD1
TGTGCCAGTAGTTTACAGGGGATCTATGGCTACACCTTC
CASSLQGIYGYTF
>.|TRBV19|TRBJ1-2|.
TGTGCCAGTAGTATAGAGGACAGCTGGCGGTGGGGCTACACCTTC
CASSIEDSWRWGYTF
>.|TRBV29-1|TRBJ2-3|TRBD1
TGCAGCGTTGACCGTCCCCTCGGGACAGGGGAGGAGGATACGCAGTATTTT
CSVDRPLGTGEEDTQYF
>few|TRBV6-5|TRBJ1-2|TRBD1
TGTGCCAGCAGTCGGACAGGGGTAGGCTATGGCTACACCTTC
CASSRTGVGYGYTF
>.|TRBV4-1|TRBJ2-5|.
TGCGCCAGCAGCCCAGGGGACGGCCAAGAGACCCAGTACTTC
CASSPGDGQETQYF
>.|TRBV27|TRBJ2-7|TRBD1
TGTGCCAGCAGTTTAATCGTAGGGGGCACCATCTCCTACGAGCAGTACTTC
CASSLIVGGTISYEQYF
>.|TRBV28|TRBJ2-7|TRBD1
TGTGCCAGCAGACGGACAGGGGTGGACGAGCAGTACTTC
CASRRTGVDEQYF
>.|TRBV7-9|TRBJ2-1|.
TGTGCCAGCAGCTTAGAGGAGAAGAACAATGAGCAGTTCTTC
CASSLEEKNNEQFF
>.|TRBV5-1|TRBJ1-1|TRBD1
TGCGCCAGCAGCATAAGGACAGGCGGAATTGAAGCTTTCTTT
CASSIRTGGIEAFF
>.|TRBV19|TRBJ1-4|.
TGTGCCAGTAGTTCCGACGGGGAAAAACTGTTTTTT
CASSSDGEKLFF
>few|TRBV5-5|TRBJ1-4|TRBD1
TGTGCCAGCAGCTTCCCCGGGACAGAGAACGAAAAACTGTTTTTT
CASSFPGTENEKLFF
>.|TRBV27|TRBJ1-6|.
TGTGCCAGCAGTTTTGGTTTCAGTTCTTCACCCCTCCACTTT
CASSFGFSSSPLHF
>.|TRBV10-3|TRBJ1-6|TRBD1
TGTGCCATCAGTGAGATATGGGGGACAGTAAATTCACCCCTCCACTTT
CAISEIWGTVNSPLHF
>.|TRBV7-9|TRBJ1-2|.
TGTGCCAGCAGCCCTAGGGGTACCCTCTATGGCTACACCTTC
CASSPRGTLYGYTF
>.|TRBV5-4|TRBJ2-7|TRBD2
TGTGCCAGCAGCTTTAGGACTAGCGGTCTCCCCTACGAGCAGTACTTC
CASSFRTSGLPYEQYF
>few|TRBV19|TRBJ2-7|TRBD1
TGTGCCAGTAGTATAAGGGACAGCTCCTACGAGCAGTACTTC
CASSIRDSSYEQYF
>.|TRBV6-6|TRBJ1-2|.
TGTGCCAGCAGCCTCGGACAAGAGCGTGGCTACACCTTC
CASSLGQERGYTF
>.|TRBV28|TRBJ2-3|TRBD1
TGTGCCAGCAGTTTACAGGGGGCGGCTGCAGATACGCAGTATTTT
CASSLQGAAADTQYF
>once|TRBV6-5|TRBJ1-1|TRBD1
TGTGCCAGCAGTTACTTACAGGGGTTCAATGAAGCTTTCTTT
CASSYLQGFNEAFF
>.|TRBV5-1|TRBJ2-5|TRBD1
TGCGCCAGCAGCCCCGGACAGGCCCCCGGCCCTCAAGAGACCCAGTACTTC
CASSPGQAPGPQETQYF
>.|TRBV19|TRBJ2-7|.
TGTGCCAGTAGGGACACCGACTACGAGCAGTACTTC
CASRDTDYEQYF
>.|TRBV7-3|TRBJ2-5|.
TGTGCCAGCAGCTCCCGATCCAGTGAGACCCAGTACTTC
CASSSRSSETQYF
>.|TRBV5-4|TRBJ2-3|TRBD2
TGTGCCAGCAGCTTGGGACTAGCGGGGGGTGCAGATACGCAGTATTTT
CASSLGLAGGADTQYF
>few|TRBV7-9|TRBJ1-2|.
TGTGCCAGCATACCCTATTCGGGTCCTAATACGGGCTACACCTTC
CASIPYSGPNTGYTF
>.|TRBV15|TRBJ1-2|.
TGTGCCACCAGCAAGGAGGTGCGAGGTAACTATGGCTACACCTTC
CATSKEVRGNYGYTF
>.|TRBV19|TRBJ1-5|.
TGTGCCAGTAGTATAGCAGGGATTAACAATCAGCCCCAGCATTTT
CASSIAGINNQPQHF
>.|TRBV7-2|TRBJ1-1|.
TGTGCCAGCAGCCTCATGACAGGAGGAACTGAAGCTTTCTTT
CASSLMTGGTEAFF
>few|TRBV7-2|TRBJ1-5|TRBD1
TGTGCCAGCAGCCCCGGGACAGGGGTAGTTCAGCCCCAGCATTTT
CASSPGTGVVQPQHF
>.|TRBV7-9|TRBJ2-7|.
TGTGCCAGCAGCTTAGAACGGAGGTCTGCCGAGCAGTACTTC
CASSLERRSAEQYF
>few|TRBV7-9|TRBJ1-1|.
TGTGCCAGCAGCCCTAACTTCGGGGGGAACACTGAAGCTTTCTTT
CASSPNFGGNTEAFF
>.|TRBV7-9|TRBJ1-4|.
TGTGCCAGCAGCCCCCGCCGGGGGGGCAGTAATGAAAAACTGTTTTTT
CASSPRRGGSNEKLFF
>.|TRBV5-1|TRBJ2-3|.
TGCGCCAGCAGCGTCCCAGAGGCAGATACGCAGTATTTT
CASSVPEADTQYF
>.|TRBV18|TRBJ1-2|TRBD1
TGTGCCAGCTCATCAGGGGACAGGGGGTTTGATGGCTACACCTTC
CASSSGDRGFDGYTF
>.|TRBV2|TRBJ1-1|.
TGTGCCAGCAGGGAGGTCACTGAAGCTTTCTTT
CASREVTEAFF
>.|TRBV28|TRBJ1-1|.
TGTGCCAGCAGTTTAGTAGGGGCCACTGAAGCTTTCTTT
CASSLVGATEAFF